Following are 27 T cell receptor beta chains from one sample sequenced in a study of metastatic and nonmetastatic thyroid tumors. TCRdb re-called the PCR reads via MiXCR. The sample holds about 8,100 clones; around 43% are singletons and the top ten take about 33%. Thyroid surgery was performed in patients who had received no treatment beforehand. Sequencing was done on a sample of tumor tissue. These receptors were taken from a male donor with papillary thyroid cancer or a benign thyroid nodule (not recorded which). Some clones in this sample may be carry-over from other donors' samples.

The count of this clone is one. The chain combines TRBV30 with TRBJ2-7; 8 bases are a match to TRBD2. Per the germline V gene, CDR1 is GTSNPN and CDR2 is SVGIG (reference sequence). The V gene end was trimmed by 1 base and the J gene end by 4 bases; junction bases not matched to a gene: 3. The CDR3 runs to 13 residues. The CDR3 protein is CAWSAGGTYEQYF. CDR3 in DNA: TGTGCCTGGAGTGCGGGGGGGACGTACGAGCAGTACTTC. The entire variable domain, with the rest obtained from reference TRBV30 and TRBJ2-7, is as follows: SQTIHQWPATLVQPVGSPLSLECTVEGTSNPNLYWYRQAAGRGLQLLFYSVGIGQISSEVPQNLSASRPQDRQFILSSKKLLLSDSGFYLCAWSAGGTYEQYFGPGTRLTVT.

In its sample, this clone is medium-sized. V is TRBV20-1 and J is TRBJ2-1; the match to TRBD2 covers 13 bases. The germline CDR1 and CDR2 sequences are DFQATT and SNEGSKA (reference sequence). The trim removed 2 bases at V and 8 bases at J, leaving 9 bases unmatched. CDR3 length: 16 amino acids. CDR3 sequence: CSARPRTSGRMDEQFF. CDR3 sequence (DNA): TGCAGTGCTAGACCCCGGACTAGCGGGAGAATGGATGAGCAGTTCTTC.

The chain employs TRBV20-1 and TRBJ2-7; no clear D gene. CDR1 DFQATT and CDR2 SNEGSKA come from the germline V gene (reference sequence). The CDR3 sequence is 13 residues long. Trimming removed 2 bases at V and 3 bases at J, with 11 bases between. The CDR3 region is CSARWHVDYEQYF. The DNA of the CDR3 is TGCAGTGCTAGATGGCACGTGGACTACGAGCAGTACTTC.

A few counts support this clone. The chain combines TRBV18 with TRBJ2-7; no firm D call. This CDR3 has 13 amino acids. CDR1 and CDR2 from the germline V gene are KGHSH and LQKENI. The germline V and J ends were trimmed by 2 bases and 7 bases, with 12 bases remaining between them. The CDR3 here is CASSPVSVREQYF. The CDR3 nucleotides are TGTGCCAGCTCACCAGTCTCCGTTAGGGAGCAGTACTTC.

This chain connects TRBV11-3 to TRBJ2-1; 8 bases fit TRBD2. This CDR3 is 14 amino acids long. Germline-derived CDR1 and CDR2 are SGHNT and YENEEA. The junction had 5 bases not matched to a gene; V was cut back by 4 bases and J by 6 bases. The CDR3 reads CASSWTSLSNEQFF. The CDR3 DNA sequence: TGTGCCAGCAGCTGGACTAGCTTGAGCAATGAGCAGTTCTTC.

This chain links TRBV7-3 with TRBJ2-3; D possibly corresponds to TRBD2 (5 bases). The CDR3 is 15 amino acids. Trimming left V 4 bases short and J 5 bases short, with 16 bases between. The germline gives CDR1 SGHTA, CDR2 FQGTGA. This chain's CDR3 is CASSSDGGARDTQYF. CDR3 nucleotides: TGTGCCAGCAGCTCTGACGGAGGTGCGCGAGATACGCAGTATTTT.

This chain links TRBV6-2 or TRBV6-3 with TRBJ2-7; D is perhaps TRBD2 (6 bases). The CDR3 totals 16 residues. V was cut by 0 bases and J by 0 bases, with 12 bases left in between. The germline gives CDR1 MNHEY, CDR2 SVGEGT. The CDR3 reads CASSYSPGGDSYEQYF. CDR3 in DNA: TGTGCCAGCAGTTACTCCCCGGGCGGGGACTCCTACGAGCAGTACTTC.

This clone was found once. A junction end diverges from the germline sequence, so it may reflect a read error. V usage is TRBV5-1 and J usage is TRBJ2-1; possible D gene TRBD2, 5 bases. Germline V gene sequence: CDR1 SGHRS, CDR2 YFSETQ. The CDR3 totals 15 residues. Written as DNA, the CDR3 is TGCGCCAGCAGCTTGCGGGAAACGGCCTACAATGATCAGTTCTTC. Amino acid sequence: CASSLRETAYNDQFF.

This clone was recorded only once. Lacking the conserved final phenylalanine or tryptophan, this CDR3 likely reflects a read error. The rearrangement links TRBV4-3 to TRBJ1-1; tentatively, D is TRBD1 (5 bases). In germline, CDR1 is LGHNA, CDR2 YSLEER. This CDR3 spans 14 amino acids. V lost 10 bases and J lost 6, with 21 bases in between. This chain's CDR3 is CANRQGVGESEAFS. In DNA, the CDR3 is TGCGCCAACAGGCAGGGCGTGGGGGAGTCTGAAGCTTTCTCT.

V is TRBV9 and J is TRBJ2-2, with 7 bases identical to TRBD1. J was trimmed by 5 bases and V by 7 bases; bases with no gene match: 14. The CDR3 runs to 16 residues. Germline V gives CDR1 SGDLS, CDR2 YYNGEE. The CDR3 sequence: CASWVGNRGRTGELFF. DNA for the CDR3: TGTGCCAGCTGGGTTGGGAACAGGGGTCGAACCGGGGAGCTGTTTTTT.

This clone was seen only once. The gene calls are TRBV18 and TRBJ2-7; D may be TRBD2 (5 bases). V gave up 3 bases and J gave up 2 bases, with 8 bases separating them. This CDR3 is built from 13 residues. Looked up from germline, CDR1 is KGHSH and CDR2 is LQKENI. The CDR3 loop reads CASSPQEAYEQYF. CDR3 in DNA: TGTGCCAGCTCACCGCAGGAGGCCTACGAGCAGTACTTC.

The J gene is TRBJ2-1, the V gene TRBV7-2; 7 bases match TRBD2. Unmatched junction bases numbered 15, after V lost 5 bases and J lost 8 bases. This CDR3 contains 16 residues. CDR1 and CDR2 (germline): SGHTA, FQGNSA. CDR3 bases: TGTGCCAGCAGCGTTTTCGCTAGCGGAGGAAGCGATGAGCAGTTCTTC. Translation gives CASSVFASGGSDEQFF.

V is TRBV28 and J is TRBJ1-5, with D unclear. The CDR3 loop spans 17 amino acids. V dropped 4 bases and J dropped 0 bases, with 16 bases sitting between them. CDR1 is MDHEN, CDR2 SYDVKM, per germline. CDR3 coding DNA: TGTGCCAGCAGTTCCGTCCTAACACACTTTAGCAATCAGCCCCAGCATTTT. It yields the protein CASSSVLTHFSNQPQHF.

The rearrangement links TRBV9 to TRBJ2-7; 7 bases map to TRBD1. Germline-derived CDR1 and CDR2 are SGDLS and YYNGEE. The CDR3 sequence is 15 residues long. Trimming removed 4 bases from V and 2 bases from J; junction bases left unmatched: 9. The CDR3 loop reads CASSPSEGATYEQYF. The DNA for the CDR3 is TGTGCCAGCAGCCCCTCCGAGGGGGCCACCTACGAGCAGTACTTC.

The sample holds a few counts of this clone. Relative to the germline gene, one junction end is altered; a read error may explain this. J is TRBJ1-1 and V is TRBV5-1; 7 bases align to TRBD1. Germline V lookup: CDR1 SGHRS, CDR2 YFSETQ. The CDR3 contains 15 residues. CDR3 protein: CASSLSTGDRTEAFF. DNA for the CDR3: TGCGCAAGCAGCTTGTCCACAGGGGATCGGACTGAAGCTTTCTTT. The complete variable domain, with remaining parts taken from reference TRBV5-1 and TRBJ1-1, reads KAGVTQTPRYLIKTRGQQVTLSCSPISGHRSVSWYQQTPGQGLQFLFEYFSETQRNKGNFPGRFSGRQFSNSRSEMNVSTLELGDSALYLCASSLSTGDRTEAFFGQGTRLTVV.

This clone was detected only a few times. The chain has TRBV6-4 and TRBJ2-1, with 16 positions matching TRBD2. The trim removed 3 bases at V and 8 bases at J, leaving 4 bases unmatched. CDR1 and CDR2 (germline): MRHNA, SNTAGT. The CDR3 has 16 residues. CDR3 in DNA: TGTGCCAGCAGTGAAACCGGGACTAGCGGGAGGGATGAGCAGTTCTTC. Its protein is CASSETGTSGRDEQFF.

This clone qualifies as medium-sized. The chain carries TRBV3-1 and TRBJ1-2; no clear D. Germline V gene sequence: CDR1 LGHDT, CDR2 YNNKEL (reference sequence). Trimming removed 3 bases at V and 1 base at J, with 18 bases between. This CDR3 contains 17 residues. DNA for the CDR3: TGTGCCAGCAGCCACCCAAGACATCCTTCGGGTAACTATGGCTACACCTTC. Encoded protein: CASSHPRHPSGNYGYTF.

This rearrangement joins TRBV6-1 to TRBJ1-2, with D perhaps matching TRBD1 (6 bases). CDR1 and CDR2 (germline): MNHNS, SASEGT. V dropped 5 bases and J dropped 8 bases, with 18 bases sitting between them. CDR3 size: 14 residues. This chain's CDR3 is CASSPFGGRGGYTF. The CDR3 coding sequence is TGTGCCAGCAGTCCTTTCGGGGGGCGAGGCGGCTACACCTTC.

This clone was detected a few times. The V gene is TRBV2, the J gene TRBJ1-2; D is unresolved. V was shortened by 0 bases and J by 6 bases, with 8 bases between the two germline ends. Germline CDR1 is SNHLY and CDR2 is FYNNEI. The CDR3 sequence is 13 residues long. The CDR3 DNA is TGTGCCAGCAGTGAAGCAGTCCGGGATGGCTACACCTTC. Encoded protein: CASSEAVRDGYTF.

The rearrangement joins TRBV27 to TRBJ2-7; tentatively, D is TRBD2 (6 bases). CDR1 and CDR2 (germline): MNHEY, SMNVEV (reference sequence). This CDR3 comprises 13 residues. V dropped 3 bases and J dropped 3 bases, with 9 bases sitting between them. The CDR3 nucleotides are TGTGCCAGCAGTTTCGGAGGGGTCTACGAGCAGTACTTC. Protein sequence: CASSFGGVYEQYF.

CDR3 nucleotides: TGTGCCAGCAGCGCCACAGGGGGCCGCAATCAGCCCCAGCATTTT. It is translated as CASSATGGRNQPQHF. The chain employs TRBV2 and TRBJ1-5, with 9 nucleotides matching TRBD1. With 6 bases clipped from V and 2 bases from J, the junction kept 5 bases outside the gene matches. Germline V gene lookup returns CDR1 SNHLY and CDR2 FYNNEI. The CDR3 is made up of 15 amino acids.

The CDR3 protein is CASSLNGEQGNSPLHF. The CDR3 coding sequence is TGTGCCAGCAGTTTAAACGGCGAACAGGGTAATTCACCCCTCCACTTT. This rearrangement joins TRBV12-3 or TRBV12-4 to TRBJ1-6; D might be TRBD1 (6 bases). The CDR3 length is 16 residues. V lost 2 bases and J 6 bases, leaving 14 bases between the germline ends.

The genes are TRBV12-5 and TRBJ2-7, with D hard to call. Germline CDR1 LGHNT, CDR2 FRNRAP. Trimming left V 6 bases short and J 5 bases short, with 14 bases between. The CDR3 is 13 residues long. CDR3: CASGLTYGHEQYF. The CDR3 DNA reads TGTGCTAGTGGCCTCACCTATGGGCACGAGCAGTACTTC.

This clone was counted only a few times. The V gene is TRBV5-1, the J gene TRBJ1-1; possible D gene TRBD1, 5 bases. CDR1 and CDR2 (germline): SGHRS, YFSETQ. The CDR3 totals 17 residues. The V and J ends lost 0 bases and 2 bases respectively, with 17 bases between them. CDR3 in amino acids: CASSLARNTGGNTEAFF. CDR3 bases: TGCGCCAGCAGCTTGGCAAGGAACACAGGCGGTAACACTGAAGCTTTCTTT.

This clone was observed a few times. The chain recombines TRBV6-2 or TRBV6-3 with TRBJ1-6; no clear D gene. Trimming pared 4 bases from V and 17 bases from J, leaving 18 bases between. There are 13 residues in the CDR3. Per the germline V gene, CDR1 is MNHEY and CDR2 is SVGEGT. The CDR3 sequence: CASSSGIISPFHF. Written as DNA, the CDR3 is TGTGCCAGCAGTTCCGGGATAATCTCCCCCTTCCACTTT.

There are a few counts of this clone. V and J are TRBV6-6 and TRBJ1-5; no reliable D call. The germline gives CDR1 MNHNY, CDR2 SVGAGI (reference sequence). This CDR3 region has 12 residues. V lost 2 bases to trimming and J lost 5 bases, with 4 bases between them. CDR3 protein: CASSYRDQPQHF. The CDR3, as DNA: TGTGCCAGCAGTTACCGGGATCAGCCCCAGCATTTT.

J is TRBJ1-1 and V is TRBV4-2, with D unclear. The germline V and J ends were trimmed by 1 base and 8 bases, with 14 bases remaining between them. Germline V gene data show CDR1 as LGHNA and CDR2 as YNFKEQ. This CDR3 spans 14 amino acids. CDR3 residues: CASSQATPGSEAFF. DNA of the CDR3: TGTGCCAGCAGCCAAGCGACACCGGGTTCCGAAGCTTTCTTT.